Following are 22 T cell receptor beta chains from one sample sequenced in a study of T-cell reconstitution after alpha-beta-depleted transplantation in children. Unique molecular identifiers were built into the TCRbeta library. TCRdb redid the calling of the PCR reads with MiXCR, one entry per CDR3 protein. This sample has about 580,000 distinct CDR3 sequences; 23% occur once, and the top ten carry around 14%. The specimen comprised PBMCs, mostly from graft donor cells, sampled 360 days after TCRalphabeta/CD19-depleted stem cell transplant. Every receptor here comes from a boy less than two years old who had a stem cell transplant for acute myeloid leukemia, so the T cells may come from the graft donor.

There are many counts of this clonotype. The chain combines TRBV3-1 with TRBJ1-6; D is unclear. Trimming left V 2 bases short and J 0 bases short, with 8 bases between. The CDR3 runs 16 residues. Germline values: CDR1 LGHDT, CDR2 YNNKEL (reference sequence). Written as DNA, the CDR3 is TGTGCCAGCAGCCAACAAGGGAGCTCCTATAATTCACCCCTCCACTTT. It specifies CASSQQGSSYNSPLHF.

This clonotype has at least ten counts. The rearrangement links TRBV29-1 to TRBJ2-1, with no clear D. This CDR3 has 11 amino acids. Germline loops: CDR1 SQVTM, CDR2 ANQGSEA. V shed 6 bases and J shed 10 bases, with 13 bases lying between them. The CDR3 here is CSVTRLTEQFF. The CDR3 nucleotides read TGCAGCGTAACCAGGCTCACGGAGCAGTTCTTC.

The chain recombines TRBV11-2 with TRBJ2-5, with 10 positions matching TRBD1. CDR3 size: 19 residues. J was trimmed by 6 bases and V by 2 bases; bases with no gene match: 18. Per the germline V gene, CDR1 is SGHAT and CDR2 is FQNNGV. CDR3 DNA: TGTGCCAGCAGCTTACGAGGAGCCCGGGACAGGGGACACATCAAGACCCAGTACTTC. Translated: CASSLRGARDRGHIKTQYF.

This clonotype was recorded at least ten times. The rearrangement joins TRBV7-2 to TRBJ1-5; D gene ambiguous. Germline V lookup: CDR1 SGHTA, CDR2 FQGNSA. With 5 bases removed from V and 7 bases from J, the gap between germline ends came to 9 bases. CDR3 length: 12 residues. The CDR3 reads CASSGDIQPQHF. Written as DNA, the CDR3 is TGTGCCAGCAGCGGCGACATCCAGCCCCAGCATTTT. Using reference TRBV7-2 and TRBJ1-5 for the parts outside the CDR3, the full variable domain is GAGVSQSPSNKVTEKGKDVELRCDPISGHTALYWYRQSLGQGLEFLIYFQGNSAPDKSGLPSDRFSAERTGGSVSTLTIQRTQQEDSAVYLCASSGDIQPQHFGDGTRLSIL.

On this clonotype: Compared with germline, one end of the junction differs, possibly owing to a read error. The V gene is TRBV5-6, the J gene TRBJ2-2; D might be TRBD1 (6 bases). The CDR3 totals 17 residues. Germline CDR1 and CDR2: SGHDT and YYEEEE. CDR3: CASSLAWGHGNTGELFF. CDR3 coding DNA: TGTGCCAGCAGTTTGGCCTGGGGACATGGGAACACCGGGGAGCTGTTTTTT.

The V and J genes are TRBV7-2 and TRBJ2-7; no clear D gene. The CDR3 loop spans 13 amino acids. CDR1 and CDR2 (germline): SGHTA, FQGNSA. V was clipped by 4 bases and J by 3 bases, with 10 bases between them. The CDR3 DNA reads TGTGCCAGCAGCTACAGAACCGGCTACGAGCAGTACGTC. This translates into CASSYRTGYEQYV.

V gene TRBV6-5 combines with J gene TRBJ2-3; the match to TRBD2 covers 15 bases. The CDR3 is made up of 16 amino acids. The ends lost 2 bases at V and 4 bases at J; junction bases unmatched: 1. CDR1 is MNHEY and CDR2 is SVGAGI in the germline V gene. Here the CDR3 DNA reads TGTGCCAGCAGTTACGGACTAGCGGGGGGGTCAGATACGCAGTATTTT. This codes for CASSYGLAGGSDTQYF.

The chain carries TRBV12-3 or TRBV12-4 and TRBJ1-1; D is undetermined. The CDR3 is 11 residues long. Trimming cost V 8 bases and J 2 bases, with 6 bases left between them. The CDR3 DNA is TGTGCCAGCGCTGATAACACTGAAGCTTTCTTT. It is translated as CASADNTEAFF.

The sample holds a few counts of this clonotype. This chain uses TRBV6-5 with TRBJ2-1; 7 nucleotides agree with TRBD1. CDR1 and CDR2 (germline): MNHEY, SVGAGI. The CDR3 consists of 16 residues. After removal of 0 bases from V and 4 bases from J, the junction contained 6 bases not matched to a gene. The chain's CDR3 is CASSYSGTEGYNEQFF. As DNA, the CDR3 is TGTGCCAGCAGTTACTCCGGGACAGAGGGATACAATGAGCAGTTCTTC.

This clonotype was seen ten or more times. The rearrangement uses TRBV12-3 or TRBV12-4 and TRBJ1-6; the D is unclear. Between the trimmed V and J ends, which lost 3 bases and 0 bases, there was a span of 12 bases. The CDR3 sequence is 17 residues long. CDR3 region: CASSFGPILSYNSPLHF. The CDR3, as DNA: TGTGCCAGCAGTTTCGGGCCGATACTCTCCTATAATTCACCCCTCCACTTT.

V usage is TRBV27 and J usage is TRBJ2-1; 11 bases are a match to TRBD1. Germline CDR1 and CDR2: MNHEY and SMNVEV (reference sequence). There are 16 residues in the CDR3. Trimming took 4 bases from V and 4 from J; bases not matched to a gene: 6. CDR3 coding DNA: TGTGCCAGCAGTTCGACCGGGACAGGGGGGTACAATGAGCAGTTCTTC. The encoded protein is CASSSTGTGGYNEQFF.

The chain combines TRBV25-1 with TRBJ1-1; D possibly corresponds to TRBD1 (5 bases). Germline lookup yields CDR1 MGHDK and CDR2 SYGVNS. This CDR3 has 16 amino acids. The V end lost 3 bases, the J end lost 1 base, and 15 bases lay between the germline ends. CDR3 amino acids: CASSEGRGRGNTEAFF. CDR3 in DNA: TGTGCCAGCAGTGAGGGGCGGGGGAGGGGGAACACTGAAGCTTTCTTT.

V gene TRBV20-1 combines with J gene TRBJ2-7; perhaps TRBD1 as D (7 bases). The CDR3 extends over 13 amino acids. The germline V gene encodes CDR1 DFQATT and CDR2 SNEGSKA (reference sequence). V was shortened by 6 bases and J by 2 bases, with 14 bases between the two germline ends. Here the CDR3 DNA reads TGCAGTGCCCAGGGGGACTGGGCCTACGAGCAGTACTTC. This sequence encodes CSAQGDWAYEQYF.

There are a few counts of this clonotype. The chain joins TRBV12-3 or TRBV12-4 to TRBJ1-6, with a weak D call TRBD1 (5 bases). The CDR3 contains 13 residues. V was clipped by 5 bases and J by 6 bases, with 8 bases between them. The CDR3 spells CASSDSSNSPLHF. In DNA, the CDR3 is TGTGCCAGCAGTGACAGCTCTAATTCACCCCTCCACTTT.

This clonotype was picked up a small number of times. The chain carries TRBV12-3 or TRBV12-4 and TRBJ1-2; tentatively, D is TRBD1 (5 bases). The CDR3 loop spans 19 amino acids. V was cut by 4 bases and J by 4 bases, with 28 bases left in between. In DNA, the CDR3 is TGTGCCAGCAGTTCGAGCATGCAGCCCGGGGGGGGTATAGGCTATGGCTACACCTTC. It translates to CASSSSMQPGGGIGYGYTF.

J is TRBJ2-7 and V is TRBV6-2 or TRBV6-3; TRBD1 matches 10 bases. Germline CDR1 reads MNHEY; CDR2 reads SVGEGT. This CDR3 is built from 19 residues. The ends lost 0 bases at V and 3 bases at J; junction bases unmatched: 14. The CDR3: CASSYSMGKLGQGFYEQYF. The CDR3 coding sequence is TGTGCCAGCAGTTACTCGATGGGGAAGCTGGGACAGGGGTTCTACGAGCAGTACTTC.

There are a few counts of this clonotype. The chain links TRBV4-3 to TRBJ2-5; D uncertain. The CDR3 length is 13 residues. V shed 5 bases and J shed 1 base, with 8 bases lying between them. Germline V gene sequence: CDR1 LGHNA, CDR2 YSLEER. CDR3 bases: TGCGCCAGCAGCACCCAACTCCAAGAGACCCAGTACTTC. Amino acid sequence: CASSTQLQETQYF.

About this clonotype itself: Just one base apart from a much larger clone, this may be a read error. This sequence joins TRBV20-1 and TRBJ2-1; 9 nucleotides match TRBD2. CDR3 size: 15 residues. Per germline, CDR1 DFQATT and CDR2 SNEGSKA (reference sequence). CDR3: CSATSATSGNNKQFF. The CDR3 nucleotides read TGCAGTGCTACCTCAGCGACTAGCGGTAACAATAAGCAGTTCTTC.

CDR3 bases: TGTGCCAGCAGCGCGGACAGGGGCAGCTCTGGAAACACCATATATTTT. Residues: CASSADRGSSGNTIYF. The rearrangement joins TRBV9 to TRBJ1-3; 9 bases are a match to TRBD1. With V trimmed by 3 bases and J by 0 bases, 4 bases remained unmatched. CDR1 is SGDLS, CDR2 YYNGEE, per germline. The CDR3 totals 16 residues. Using reference TRBV9 and TRBJ1-3 for the parts outside the CDR3, the full variable domain is DSGVTQTPKHLITATGQRVTLRCSPRSGDLSVYWYQQSLDQGLQFLIQYYNGEERAKGNILERFSAQQFPDLHSELNLSSLELGDSALYFCASSADRGSSGNTIYFGEGSWLTVV.

The rearrangement uses TRBV7-8 and TRBJ2-3, with D maybe TRBD1 (6 bases). The CDR3 covers 16 residues. Trimming shortened V by 4 bases and J by 2 bases, and 16 bases separated the two germline ends. Germline V gene sequence: CDR1 SGHVS, CDR2 FQNEAQ. This chain's CDR3 is CASSSAPSGATDTQYF. Written as DNA, the CDR3 is TGTGCCAGCAGCTCCGCTCCCTCAGGGGCCACAGATACGCAGTATTTT.

The rearrangement joins TRBV25-1 to TRBJ1-5; possibly TRBD1 for D (5 bases). Trimming removed 2 bases from V and 7 bases from J, with 15 bases in between. Germline values: CDR1 MGHDK, CDR2 SYGVNS. The CDR3 extends over 15 amino acids. DNA for the CDR3: TGTGCCAGCAGTGAAACAGGACGGGGTGGACAGCCCCAGCATTTT. Protein sequence: CASSETGRGGQPQHF.

V usage is TRBV5-6 and J usage is TRBJ2-3; TRBD2 agrees at 7 bases. Per germline, CDR1 SGHDT and CDR2 YYEEEE. V was clipped by 5 bases and J by 8 bases; unmatched bases: 5. There are 12 residues in the CDR3. The CDR3 protein is CASRGGMATQYF. The CDR3 nucleotides read TGTGCCAGCAGGGGGGGGATGGCTACGCAGTATTTT.